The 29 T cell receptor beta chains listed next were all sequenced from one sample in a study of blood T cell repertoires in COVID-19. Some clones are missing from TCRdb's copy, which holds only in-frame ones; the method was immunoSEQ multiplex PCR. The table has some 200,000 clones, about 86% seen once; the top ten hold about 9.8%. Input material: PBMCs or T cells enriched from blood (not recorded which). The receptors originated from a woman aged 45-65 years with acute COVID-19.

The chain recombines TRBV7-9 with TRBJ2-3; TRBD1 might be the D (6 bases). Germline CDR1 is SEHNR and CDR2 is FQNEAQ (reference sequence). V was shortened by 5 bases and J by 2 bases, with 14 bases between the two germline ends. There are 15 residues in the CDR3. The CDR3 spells CASSTRGQYTDTQYF. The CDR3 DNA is TGTGCCAGCAGCACCCGCGGACAGTACACAGATACGCAGTATTTT.

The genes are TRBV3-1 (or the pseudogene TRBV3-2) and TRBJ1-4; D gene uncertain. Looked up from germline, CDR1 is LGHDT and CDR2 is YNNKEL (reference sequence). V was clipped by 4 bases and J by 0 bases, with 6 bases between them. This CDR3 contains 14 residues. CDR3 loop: CASSLQATNEKLFF. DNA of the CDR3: TGTGCCAGCAGCCTCCAGGCAACTAATGAAAAACTGTTTTTT.

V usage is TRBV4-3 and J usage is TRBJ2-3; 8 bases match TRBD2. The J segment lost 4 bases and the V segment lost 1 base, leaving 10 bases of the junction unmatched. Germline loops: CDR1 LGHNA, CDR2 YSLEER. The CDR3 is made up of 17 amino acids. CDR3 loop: CASSQVGASGRADTQYF. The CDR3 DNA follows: TGCGCCAGCAGCCAAGTAGGGGCTAGCGGGCGAGCAGATACGCAGTATTTT.

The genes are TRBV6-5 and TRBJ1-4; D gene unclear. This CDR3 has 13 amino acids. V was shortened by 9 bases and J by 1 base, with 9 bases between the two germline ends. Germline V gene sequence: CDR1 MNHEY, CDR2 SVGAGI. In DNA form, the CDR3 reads TGTGCCAGACCGTTCGGAACTAATGAAAAACTGTTTTTT. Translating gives CARPFGTNEKLFF.

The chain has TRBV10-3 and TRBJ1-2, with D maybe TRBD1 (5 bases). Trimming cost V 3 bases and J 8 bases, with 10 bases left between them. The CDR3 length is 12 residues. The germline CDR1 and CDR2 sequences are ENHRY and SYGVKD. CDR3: CAISDGGDGYTF. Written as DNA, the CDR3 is TGTGCCATCAGTGACGGCGGGGACGGCTACACCTTC.

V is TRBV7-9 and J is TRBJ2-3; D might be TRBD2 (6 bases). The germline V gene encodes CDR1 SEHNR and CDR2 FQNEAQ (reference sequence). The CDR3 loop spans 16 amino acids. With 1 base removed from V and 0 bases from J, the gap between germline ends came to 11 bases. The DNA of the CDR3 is TGTGCCAGCAGCTTAGGTAGCGGAGAGAGCACAGATACGCAGTATTTT. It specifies CASSLGSGESTDTQYF.

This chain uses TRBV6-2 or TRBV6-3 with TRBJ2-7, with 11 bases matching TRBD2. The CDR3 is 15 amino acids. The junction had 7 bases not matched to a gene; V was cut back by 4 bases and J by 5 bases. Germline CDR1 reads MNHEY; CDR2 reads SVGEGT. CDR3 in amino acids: CASSSRLAGPHEQYF. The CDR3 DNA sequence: TGTGCCAGCAGTTCCAGACTAGCGGGACCGCACGAGCAGTACTTC.

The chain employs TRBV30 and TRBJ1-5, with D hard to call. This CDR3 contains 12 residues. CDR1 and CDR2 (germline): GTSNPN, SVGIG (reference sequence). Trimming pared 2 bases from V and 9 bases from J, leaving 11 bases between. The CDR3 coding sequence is TGTGCCTGGAGTCTAGGCATCGGGCCCCAGCATTTT. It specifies CAWSLGIGPQHF.

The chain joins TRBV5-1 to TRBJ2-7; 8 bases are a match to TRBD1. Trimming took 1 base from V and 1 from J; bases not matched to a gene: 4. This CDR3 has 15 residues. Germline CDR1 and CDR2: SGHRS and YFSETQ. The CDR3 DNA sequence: TGCGCCAGCAGCTTGACAGGGGGATGGTCCTACGAGCAGTACTTC. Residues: CASSLTGGWSYEQYF.

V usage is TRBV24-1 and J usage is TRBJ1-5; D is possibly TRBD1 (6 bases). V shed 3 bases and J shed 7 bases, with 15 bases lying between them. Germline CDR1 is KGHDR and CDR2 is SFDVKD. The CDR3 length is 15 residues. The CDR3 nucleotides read TGTGCCACCAGTGATAACAGGGTAGGTCAGCAGCCCCAGCATTTT. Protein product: CATSDNRVGQQPQHF.

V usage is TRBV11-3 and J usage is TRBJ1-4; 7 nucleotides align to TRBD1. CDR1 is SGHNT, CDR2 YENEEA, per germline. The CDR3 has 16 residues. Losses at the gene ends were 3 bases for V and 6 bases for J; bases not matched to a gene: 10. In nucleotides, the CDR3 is TGTGCCAGCAGCTTCCAAACAGGGGAAAGAGATGAAAAACTGTTTTTT. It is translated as CASSFQTGERDEKLFF. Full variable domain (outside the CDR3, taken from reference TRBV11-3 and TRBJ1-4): EAGVVQSPRYKIIEKKQPVAFWCNPISGHNTLYWYLQNLGQGPELLIRYENEEAVDDSQLPKDRFSAERLKGVDSTLKIQPAELGDSAVYLCASSFQTGERDEKLFFGSGTQLSVL.

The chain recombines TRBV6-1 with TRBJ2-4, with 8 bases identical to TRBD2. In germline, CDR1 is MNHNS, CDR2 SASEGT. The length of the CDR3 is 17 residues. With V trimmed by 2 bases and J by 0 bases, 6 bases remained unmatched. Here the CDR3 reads CASSERLAGRAKNIQYF. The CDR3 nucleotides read TGTGCCAGCAGTGAACGGCTAGCGGGTAGAGCCAAAAACATTCAGTACTTC.

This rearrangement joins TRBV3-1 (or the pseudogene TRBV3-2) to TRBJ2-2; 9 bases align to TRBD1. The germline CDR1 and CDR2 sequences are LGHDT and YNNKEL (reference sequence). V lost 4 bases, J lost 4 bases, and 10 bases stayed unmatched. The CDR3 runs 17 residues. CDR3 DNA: TGTGCCAGCAGCCTGAGGGGCGGACAGGGGTGCACCGGGGAGCTGTTTTTT. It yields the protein CASSLRGGQGCTGELFF.

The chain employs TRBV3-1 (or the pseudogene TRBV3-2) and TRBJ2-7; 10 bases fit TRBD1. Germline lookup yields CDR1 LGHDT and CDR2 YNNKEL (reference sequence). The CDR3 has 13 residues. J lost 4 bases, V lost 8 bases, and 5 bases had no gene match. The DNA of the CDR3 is TGTGCCAGCTCGGGACAGGGGAGATACGAGCAGTACTTC. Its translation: CASSGQGRYEQYF.

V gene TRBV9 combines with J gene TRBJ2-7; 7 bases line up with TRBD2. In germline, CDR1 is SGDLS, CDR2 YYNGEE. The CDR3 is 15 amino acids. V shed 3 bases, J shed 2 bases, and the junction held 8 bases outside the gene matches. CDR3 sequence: CASSAAGPRPYEQYF. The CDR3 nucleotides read TGTGCCAGCAGCGCAGCGGGGCCTAGACCCTACGAGCAGTACTTC.

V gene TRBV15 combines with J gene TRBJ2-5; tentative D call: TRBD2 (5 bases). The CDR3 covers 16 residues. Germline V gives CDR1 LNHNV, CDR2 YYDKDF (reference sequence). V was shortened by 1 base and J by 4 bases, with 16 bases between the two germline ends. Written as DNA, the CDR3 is TGTGCCACCAGCAGAGCGGCGGGCTTCGTAAGAGAGACCCAGTACTTC. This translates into CATSRAAGFVRETQYF.

DNA for the CDR3: TGTGCCAGCAACGAACAGGGGTCGGGGTACTATGGCTACACCTTC. It translates to CASNEQGSGYYGYTF. The chain carries TRBV6-4 and TRBJ1-2; 7 nucleotides match TRBD1. The CDR3 contains 15 residues. From germline, CDR1 is MRHNA and CDR2 SNTAGT. Trimming took 7 bases from V and 3 from J; bases not matched to a gene: 11.

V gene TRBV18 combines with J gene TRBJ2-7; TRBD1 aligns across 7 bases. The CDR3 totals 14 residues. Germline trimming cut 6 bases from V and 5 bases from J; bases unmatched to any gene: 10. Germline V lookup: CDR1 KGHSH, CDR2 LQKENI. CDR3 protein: CASSEAPTGDEQYF. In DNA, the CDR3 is TGTGCCAGCTCGGAGGCCCCAACAGGGGACGAGCAGTACTTC.

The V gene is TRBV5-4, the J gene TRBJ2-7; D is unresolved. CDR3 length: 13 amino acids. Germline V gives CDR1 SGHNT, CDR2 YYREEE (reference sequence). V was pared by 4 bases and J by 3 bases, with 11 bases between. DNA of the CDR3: TGTGCCAGCAGCACCAATCTAGACTACGAGCAGTACTTC. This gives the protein CASSTNLDYEQYF.

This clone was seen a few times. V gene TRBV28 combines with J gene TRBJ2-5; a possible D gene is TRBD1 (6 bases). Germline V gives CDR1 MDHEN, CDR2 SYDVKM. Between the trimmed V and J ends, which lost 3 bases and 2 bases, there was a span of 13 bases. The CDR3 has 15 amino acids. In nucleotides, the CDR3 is TGTGCCAGCAGTTTCAGGGGCGCTTCACAAGAGACCCAGTACTTC. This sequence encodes CASSFRGASQETQYF.

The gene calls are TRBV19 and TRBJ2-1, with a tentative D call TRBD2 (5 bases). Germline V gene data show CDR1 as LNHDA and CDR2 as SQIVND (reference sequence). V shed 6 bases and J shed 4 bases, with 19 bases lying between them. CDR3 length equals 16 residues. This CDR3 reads CASSLADSYGYNEQFF. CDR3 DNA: TGTGCCAGTAGCTTGGCGGACTCTTACGGGTACAATGAGCAGTTCTTC.

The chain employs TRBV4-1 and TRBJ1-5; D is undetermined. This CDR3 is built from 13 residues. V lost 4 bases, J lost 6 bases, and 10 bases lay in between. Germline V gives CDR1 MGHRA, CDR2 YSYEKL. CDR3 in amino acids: CASSPDQVQPQHF. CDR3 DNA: TGCGCCAGCAGCCCAGACCAGGTTCAGCCCCAGCATTTT.

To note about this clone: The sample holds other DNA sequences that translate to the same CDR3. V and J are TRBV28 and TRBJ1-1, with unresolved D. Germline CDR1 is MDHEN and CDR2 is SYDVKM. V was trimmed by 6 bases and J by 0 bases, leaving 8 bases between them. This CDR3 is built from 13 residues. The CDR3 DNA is TGTGCCAGCAGCCGCCAGGTGAACACTGAAGCTTTCTTT. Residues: CASSRQVNTEAFF.

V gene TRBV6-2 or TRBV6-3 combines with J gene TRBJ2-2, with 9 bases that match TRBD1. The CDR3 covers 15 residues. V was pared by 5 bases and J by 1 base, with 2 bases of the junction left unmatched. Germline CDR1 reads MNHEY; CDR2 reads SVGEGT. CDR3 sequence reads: CASSPTGGNTGELFF. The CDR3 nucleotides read TGTGCCAGCAGTCCGACAGGGGGGAACACCGGGGAGCTGTTTTTT.

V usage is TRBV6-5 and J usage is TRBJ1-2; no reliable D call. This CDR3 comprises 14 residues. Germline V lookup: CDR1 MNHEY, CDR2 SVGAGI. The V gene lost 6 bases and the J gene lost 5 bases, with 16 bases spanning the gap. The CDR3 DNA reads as TGTGCCAGCAGGAAAGCGGAGGGCGGGTATGGCTACACCTTC. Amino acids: CASRKAEGGYGYTF.

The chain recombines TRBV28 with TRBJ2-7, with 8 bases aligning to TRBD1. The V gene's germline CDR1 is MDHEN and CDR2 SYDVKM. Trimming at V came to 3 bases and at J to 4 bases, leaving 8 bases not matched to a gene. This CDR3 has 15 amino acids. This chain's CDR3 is CASSFLDGQGYEQYF. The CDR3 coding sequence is TGTGCCAGCAGTTTCCTGGACGGACAGGGTTACGAGCAGTACTTC.

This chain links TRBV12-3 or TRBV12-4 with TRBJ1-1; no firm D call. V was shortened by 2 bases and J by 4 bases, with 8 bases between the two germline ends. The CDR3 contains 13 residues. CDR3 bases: TGTGCCAGCAGTTTAATGGCGGGCACTGAAGCTTTCTTT. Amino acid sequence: CASSLMAGTEAFF.

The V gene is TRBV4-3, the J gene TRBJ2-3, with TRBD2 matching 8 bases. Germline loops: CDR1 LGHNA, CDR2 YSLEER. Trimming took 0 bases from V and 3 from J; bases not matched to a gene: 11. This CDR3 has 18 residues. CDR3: CASSQDRGVAGSTDTQYF. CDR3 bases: TGCGCCAGCAGCCAAGATCGCGGAGTAGCGGGGTCGACAGATACGCAGTATTTT.

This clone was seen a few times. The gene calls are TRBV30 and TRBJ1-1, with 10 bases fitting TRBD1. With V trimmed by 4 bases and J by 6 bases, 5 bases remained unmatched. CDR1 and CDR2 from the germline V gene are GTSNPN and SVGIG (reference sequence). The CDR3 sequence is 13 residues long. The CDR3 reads CAWTTGGWAEAFF. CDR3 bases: TGTGCCTGGACGACAGGGGGCTGGGCTGAAGCTTTCTTT.